This entry features one T cell receptor beta chain sequence. These data come from a study of blood T cell repertoires in COVID-19. Germline lookup yields CDR1 MGHRA and CDR2 YSYEKL. CDR3 size: 15 residues. The germline V and J ends were trimmed by 4 bases and 4 bases, with 14 bases remaining between them. Sequenced by immunoSEQ multiplex PCR; TCRdb stores in-frame clones only, minus some. Seen here are around 390,000 clones, 80% to 90% observed once, and the top ten hold about 10%. The sequence was collected from a woman in her forties or fifties who had recovered from COVID-19. This rearrangement joins TRBV4-1 to TRBJ1-3; D is possibly TRBD1 (5 bases). Sequences were obtained from PBMCs or T cells enriched from blood (not recorded which). In DNA, the CDR3 is TGCGCCAGCAGCCCAGGGCAACGGGTCGGAAACACCATATATTTT. Translation gives CASSPGQRVGNTIYF.